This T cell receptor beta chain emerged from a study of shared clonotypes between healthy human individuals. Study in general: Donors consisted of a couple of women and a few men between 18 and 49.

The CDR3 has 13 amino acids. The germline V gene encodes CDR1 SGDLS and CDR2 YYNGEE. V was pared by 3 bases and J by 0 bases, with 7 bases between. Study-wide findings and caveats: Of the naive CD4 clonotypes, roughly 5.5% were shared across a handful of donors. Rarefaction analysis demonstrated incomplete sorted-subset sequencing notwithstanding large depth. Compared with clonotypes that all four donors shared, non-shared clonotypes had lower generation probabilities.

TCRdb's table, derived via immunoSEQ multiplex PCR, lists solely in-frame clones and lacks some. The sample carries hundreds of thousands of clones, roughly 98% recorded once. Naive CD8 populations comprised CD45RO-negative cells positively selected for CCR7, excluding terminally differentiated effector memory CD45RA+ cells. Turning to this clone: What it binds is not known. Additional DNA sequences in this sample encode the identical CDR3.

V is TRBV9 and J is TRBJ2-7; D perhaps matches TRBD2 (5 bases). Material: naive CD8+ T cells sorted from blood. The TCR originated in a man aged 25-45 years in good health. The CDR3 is CASSAGSSYEQYF. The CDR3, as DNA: TGTGCCAGCAGCGCGGGGTCCTCCTACGAGCAGTACTTC.